This entry concerns a single T cell receptor (beta chain). It lacks a known antigen. No clone much larger than this one lies a single base away; base qualities are absent. TCRbeta CDR3 regions were amplified from genomic DNA by means of the immunoSEQ Assay, a bias-controlled multiplex PCR. Per the source publication's procedure: Nucleated cell counts per sample were estimated from amplification of reference gene primers within the assay. Sequence reads were collapsed and filtered to measure the absolute abundance of every unique TCRbeta CDR3 rearrangement. For each sample, productive Simpson clonality was calculated by taking the square root of Simpson's diversity index across productive rearrangements. The table comes from immuneACCESS by way of TCRdb, which keeps in-frame sequences with V and J called. Part of the clones is missing from these tables; in studies checked, under half for an unresolved V gene and the rest for unknown reasons. That table supplies the V and J calls and clone size; D and trimming were determined from the DNA. The sample table holds about 240,000 clones, of which more than 75% were seen once. Jointly, the top ten make up 0.95% to 1% of the sample.

The sample comes from a study of blood T cell repertoires in COVID-19 (dated by TCRdb to 2018 to 2021). Turning to the overall study: Samples covering the acute and convalescent phases of COVID-19 were provided by collaborators in the United States, Italy and Spain. The material from the prospective study consisted of cDNA or gDNA derived from T cells, B-cell-depleted T cells, or PBMCs. Deeply sampled blood TCRbeta repertoires from subjects exposed to, actively infected with, or recovered from COVID-19 were included in the dataset. A freely available public database, intended as a resource for researchers studying the immune response to SARS-CoV-2, is where the repertoires were released. Samples were obtained from the ongoing ImmuneRACE study (first 160 participants) and from 1,254 subjects provided by 6 global collaborators. The sample metadata nearly always contained a de-identified subject ID, COVID-19 status, age in years and sex. HLA class I and class II types, where available, came from metadata supplied by the sample provider rather than from assay-based typing. Broad study findings and their caveats: How much clinical and demographic metadata was included differed by source and by participant, and the metadata was provided uncurated.

A second Seattle source provided samples from volunteer blood donors who had recovered from COVID-19. Whole blood was collected in K2EDTA tubes by collaborating institutions according to the institutions' own protocols. For TCRbeta analysis, collaborator samples were shipped as frozen whole blood, as isolated PBMCs, or as DNA extracted from either sample type. Trimming at the junction amounts to 1 base on V and 7 bases on J, and the germline ends lie 19 bases apart. The CDR1 and CDR2 encoded by the germline V gene are LGHNA and YSLEER. The CDR3 measures 16 amino acids from cysteine to phenylalanine. Only the CDR3 portion is preserved as DNA: 48 bases, with reading frame beginning at the first base.

The clonotype originates from a woman in her thirties or forties who had recovered from COVID-19. This sequence uses TRBV4-3 and TRBJ1-2; a tentative D call is TRBD1 (6 bases match). What was sequenced was peripheral blood. The sequence in DNA is TGCGCCAGCAGCCAAGGCCAGGTTGGGGGCACGGGTGGCTACACCTTC. Its amino acids are CASSQGQVGGTGGYTF.